One sample yielded the 30 T cell receptor beta chains listed below, sequenced in a study of shared clonotypes between healthy human individuals. Only in-frame clones appear in the TCRdb table, and some are missing; sequencing was by immunoSEQ multiplex PCR. Among roughly 2 million clones listed, about 94% were seen once. The specimen sequenced was naive CD4+ T cells sorted from blood. Subset defined: CD45RA+ positively selected. These receptors all stem from a man younger than 35 in good health.

V usage is TRBV7-9 and J usage is TRBJ2-7; D might be TRBD1 (6 bases). This CDR3 has 14 residues. CDR1 SEHNR and CDR2 FQNEAQ come from the germline V gene (reference sequence). Trimming shortened V by 5 bases and J by 0 bases, and 11 bases separated the two germline ends. CDR3 protein: CASSKAGDSYEQYF. The CDR3 DNA reads TGTGCCAGCAGCAAAGCAGGGGACTCCTACGAGCAGTACTTC.

The chain uses TRBV28 and TRBJ1-2; 9 bases match TRBD1. The germline CDR1 and CDR2 sequences are MDHEN and SYDVKM. Losses at the gene ends were 8 bases for V and 6 bases for J; bases not matched to a gene: 13. This CDR3 has 15 amino acids. The CDR3 nucleotides read TGTGCCAGCCTTGAGCCGGGACAGGGCTGGAATGGCTACACCTTC. Amino acids: CASLEPGQGWNGYTF.

The rearrangement links TRBV5-1 to TRBJ2-5, with unresolved D. Germline CDR1 is SGHRS and CDR2 is YFSETQ. Trimming left V 1 base short and J 5 bases short, with 12 bases between. This CDR3 has 14 amino acids. The CDR3: CASSLWVVGETQYF. The CDR3 nucleotides are TGCGCCAGCAGCTTGTGGGTGGTCGGGGAGACCCAGTACTTC.

This clone appeared once. This rearrangement joins TRBV11-2 to TRBJ2-5; D might be TRBD2 (6 bases). Trimming stripped 5 bases from V and 2 bases from J, with 18 bases between. The CDR3 totals 16 residues. Germline assignment: CDR1 SGHAT and CDR2 FQNNGV. CDR3 loop: CASSPAGGSGQETQYF. Written as DNA, the CDR3 is TGTGCCAGCAGCCCAGCAGGTGGTAGCGGACAAGAGACCCAGTACTTC.

The chain recombines TRBV6-5 with TRBJ1-2, with a possible D match to TRBD1 (5 bases). The CDR3 contains 12 residues. From germline, CDR1 is MNHEY and CDR2 SVGAGI. V shed 6 bases and J shed 9 bases, with 14 bases lying between them. The CDR3 DNA follows: TGTGCCAGCAGCCGCAGGGCCCAAAGCTACACCTTC. Protein sequence: CASSRRAQSYTF.

V usage is TRBV9 and J usage is TRBJ2-5; either TRBD1 or TRBD2 may supply D (5 bases each). Trimming took off 0 bases at V and 2 bases at J, with 11 bases between the two ends. The CDR3 extends over 15 amino acids. CDR1 is SGDLS, CDR2 YYNGEE, per germline. CDR3 in amino acids: CASSVAGRIQETQYF. The CDR3 DNA reads TGTGCCAGCAGCGTAGCGGGACGGATACAAGAGACCCAGTACTTC.

The chain links TRBV6-1 to TRBJ1-5; tentatively, D is TRBD1 (6 bases). Trimming cost V 6 bases and J 6 bases, with 15 bases left between them. Germline V gene data show CDR1 as MNHNS and CDR2 as SASEGT. CDR3 length: 14 residues. The DNA for the CDR3 is TGTGCCAGCAGGGCGATGAAGGGGGTTCAGCCCCAGCATTTT. This sequence encodes CASRAMKGVQPQHF.

The chain combines TRBV9 with TRBJ1-1; 8 bases match TRBD1. Trimming removed 0 bases from V and 3 bases from J; junction bases left unmatched: 10. Per germline, CDR1 SGDLS and CDR2 YYNGEE. The CDR3 length is 17 residues. The DNA of the CDR3 is TGTGCCAGCAGCGTAGGGACAGGGCAAGTCGGTCACACTGAAGCTTTCTTT. It is translated as CASSVGTGQVGHTEAFF.

This clone was seen a single time. The chain uses TRBV5-6 and TRBJ1-1; TRBD1 agrees at 10 bases. The CDR3 totals 16 residues. CDR1 SGHDT and CDR2 YYEEEE come from the germline V gene. With 3 bases clipped from V and 5 bases from J, the junction kept 10 bases outside the gene matches. The CDR3 is CASSSGQGGRGTEAFF. Written as DNA, the CDR3 is TGTGCCAGCAGCTCCGGACAGGGGGGTCGAGGGACTGAAGCTTTCTTT.

The J gene is TRBJ2-7, the V gene TRBV7-8; 12 nucleotides align to TRBD2. Trimming removed 4 bases from V and 4 bases from J; junction bases left unmatched: 5. The length of the CDR3 is 15 residues. CDR1 SGHVS and CDR2 FQNEAQ come from the germline V gene. As DNA, the CDR3 is TGTGCCAGCAGCTCGACTAGCGGGAGTACTTACGAGCAGTACTTC. Amino acids: CASSSTSGSTYEQYF.

V is TRBV9 and J is TRBJ2-3; weak D call: TRBD1 (5 bases). V was shortened by 5 bases and J by 2 bases, with 9 bases between the two germline ends. This CDR3 has 13 residues. Looked up from germline, CDR1 is SGDLS and CDR2 is YYNGEE. In DNA form, the CDR3 reads TGTGCCAGCAGTGGACACAACACAGATACGCAGTATTTT. Amino acid sequence: CASSGHNTDTQYF.

This chain joins TRBV7-2 and TRBJ1-3; D gene ambiguous. The CDR3 covers 15 residues. CDR1 and CDR2 from the germline V gene are SGHTA and FQGNSA. V was trimmed by 3 bases and J by 3 bases, leaving 12 bases between them. The CDR3 DNA follows: TGTGCCAGCAGCTTTCAGGCAGCAGGTGGAAACACCATATATTTT. Translation: CASSFQAAGGNTIYF.

This clone was observed a few times. The CDR3 DNA follows: TGTGCCAGCAGCACAGGACAGGGTTGGGGTTCACCCCTCCACTTT. This codes for CASSTGQGWGSPLHF. The chain combines TRBV7-2 with TRBJ1-6; 8 bases are a match to TRBD1. This CDR3 is 15 amino acids long. Looked up from germline, CDR1 is SGHTA and CDR2 is FQGNSA. The V and J ends lost 5 bases and 9 bases, in that order; junction bases with no gene match: 9.

The table lists this clone with a count of one. The gene calls are TRBV30 and TRBJ1-2; D perhaps matches TRBD1 (6 bases). The germline CDR1 and CDR2 sequences are GTSNPN and SVGIG (reference sequence). V shed 3 bases and J shed 0 bases, with 20 bases lying between them. The CDR3 covers 17 residues. DNA for the CDR3: TGTGCCTGGAGCGCCCTCACCAGGGGCTCCGCTAACTATGGCTACACCTTC. This translates into CAWSALTRGSANYGYTF.

This clone was detected once. Other DNA sequences within the sample encode an identical CDR3. The chain uses TRBV6-5 and TRBJ1-2, with TRBD1 as a possible D gene (5 bases). Deletions cut 2 bases from V and 6 bases from J, with 7 bases between. CDR3 length equals 12 residues. CDR1 MNHEY and CDR2 SVGAGI come from the germline V gene. The CDR3 is CASSYRGNGYTF. CDR3 nucleotides: TGTGCCAGCAGTTACAGGGGTAATGGCTACACCTTC.

CDR3 protein: CSVGGRATNEKLFF. CDR3 nucleotides: TGCAGCGTTGGGGGTCGAGCAACTAATGAAAAACTGTTTTTT. The chain has TRBV29-1 and TRBJ1-4; D gene ambiguous. Trimming removed 4 bases at V and 0 bases at J, with 9 bases between. The V gene's germline CDR1 is SQVTM and CDR2 ANQGSEA. CDR3 length: 14 amino acids.

This clone was observed a few times. This specimen includes other DNA sequences encoding the same CDR3. The CDR3 DNA reads as TGCGCCAGCAGCTTGGTAGCGGGGGGCCAAGAGACCCAGTACTTC. This codes for CASSLVAGGQETQYF. This chain uses TRBV5-1 with TRBJ2-5; TRBD2 aligns across 10 bases. The length of the CDR3 is 15 residues. With 0 bases clipped from V and 1 base from J, the junction kept 0 bases outside the gene matches. Per germline, CDR1 SGHRS and CDR2 YFSETQ.

This chain uses TRBV10-3 with TRBJ1-3; tentatively, D is TRBD1 (6 bases). The V gene lost 3 bases and the J gene lost 0 bases, with 15 bases spanning the gap. The CDR3 contains 17 residues. CDR1 is ENHRY, CDR2 SYGVKD, per germline. CDR3 sequence (DNA): TGTGCCATCAGTGATGGACAGTCCTCAAGCTCTGGAAACACCATATATTTT. It yields the protein CAISDGQSSSSGNTIYF.

This chain uses TRBV2 with TRBJ1-5, with D possibly matching TRBD1 (6 bases). CDR1 SNHLY and CDR2 FYNNEI come from the germline V gene. CDR3 length equals 14 residues. Between the trimmed V and J ends, which lost 4 bases and 4 bases, there was a span of 11 bases. This chain's CDR3 is CASSGSGENQPQHF. DNA of the CDR3: TGTGCCAGCAGTGGTTCAGGGGAGAATCAGCCCCAGCATTTT.

The V gene is TRBV6-5, the J gene TRBJ2-4, with 9 bases matching TRBD2. The germline V gene has CDR1 MNHEY and CDR2 SVGAGI. The length of the CDR3 is 15 residues. The V and J ends lost 4 bases and 4 bases, in that order; junction bases with no gene match: 5. CDR3: CASSSAGGPKNIQYF. The DNA of the CDR3 is TGTGCCAGCAGTTCAGCGGGAGGCCCTAAAAACATTCAGTACTTC.

The rearrangement uses TRBV5-1 and TRBJ2-2, with 7 nucleotides matching TRBD2. V shed 0 bases and J 3 bases; nucleotides not matched to a gene: 5. CDR3 length: 16 amino acids. Germline V CDR1 and CDR2: SGHRS, YFSETQ. Written as DNA, the CDR3 is TGCGCCAGCAGCTTGGCCGGCGGGGGAGACACCGGGGAGCTGTTTTTT. As protein: CASSLAGGGDTGELFF. Full variable domain (outside the CDR3, taken from reference TRBV5-1 and TRBJ2-2): KAGVTQTPRYLIKTRGQQVTLSCSPISGHRSVSWYQQTPGQGLQFLFEYFSETQRNKGNFPGRFSGRQFSNSRSEMNVSTLELGDSALYLCASSLAGGGDTGELFFGEGSRLTVL.

In nucleotides, the CDR3 is TGCGCCAGCAGCTCGGAGAGCCAGGCCTACAATGAGCAGTTCTTC. Translation gives CASSSESQAYNEQFF. This rearrangement joins TRBV5-1 to TRBJ2-1; D gene uncertain. Germline CDR1 SGHRS, CDR2 YFSETQ. V was clipped by 3 bases and J by 2 bases, with 12 bases between them. The CDR3 sequence is 15 residues long.

The genes are TRBV6-1 and TRBJ1-2; possibly TRBD1 for D (6 bases). The germline V and J ends were trimmed by 2 bases and 6 bases, with 13 bases remaining between them. Germline V lookup: CDR1 MNHNS, CDR2 SASEGT. The CDR3 loop spans 14 amino acids. The CDR3 DNA reads TGTGCCAGCAGTGAACTCGGGGGGCCAGATGGCTACACCTTC. Encoded protein: CASSELGGPDGYTF.

The chain carries TRBV4-3 and TRBJ2-7, with 9 positions matching TRBD1. J lost 6 bases, V lost 3 bases, and 3 bases had no gene match. CDR3 length: 13 residues. The germline CDR1 and CDR2 sequences are LGHNA and YSLEER. CDR3 in DNA: TGCGCCAGCAGCCAGCCGACAGGGGGCGAGCAGTACTTC. This encodes CASSQPTGGEQYF.

Written as DNA, the CDR3 is TGTGCCAGCAGCCAGGGCAGCCGGGAGACCCAGTACTTC. Residues: CASSQGSRETQYF. The V and J genes are TRBV25-1 and TRBJ2-5, with a possible D match to TRBD1 (5 bases). The ends were cut back, 6 bases at V and 5 bases at J, with 13 bases in the middle. The CDR3 has 13 amino acids. Germline loops: CDR1 MGHDK, CDR2 SYGVNS.

The chain links TRBV10-3 to TRBJ2-5; the D gene is possibly TRBD2 (5 bases). The CDR3 spans 14 residues. Germline CDR1 is ENHRY and CDR2 is SYGVKD. V lost 0 bases, J lost 5 bases, and 10 bases lay in between. The CDR3 DNA follows: TGTGCCATCAGTGAGTCGATTGGGAGCGAGACCCAGTACTTC. It encodes CAISESIGSETQYF.

Points on this clone: In the same sample, other DNA sequences code for this CDR3. The CDR3 loop reads CASSGWGRETQYF. The DNA for the CDR3 is TGTGCCAGCAGTGGTTGGGGGCGCGAGACCCAGTACTTC. The chain has TRBV25-1 and TRBJ2-5; tentatively, D is TRBD1 (6 bases). V dropped 4 bases and J dropped 5 bases, with 11 bases sitting between them. Germline V CDR1 and CDR2: MGHDK, SYGVNS. This CDR3 region has 13 residues.

This chain uses TRBV4-3 with TRBJ2-1, with D unresolved. Germline CDR1 reads LGHNA; CDR2 reads YSLEER. The CDR3 is 13 residues long. V was shortened by 0 bases and J by 7 bases, with 7 bases between the two germline ends. CDR3 in DNA: TGCGCCAGCAGCCAAGAGCCCAGGAATGAGCAGTTCTTC. Translating gives CASSQEPRNEQFF.

The V call is TRBV28, the J call TRBJ2-7, with 12 positions matching TRBD1. The germline gives CDR1 MDHEN, CDR2 SYDVKM. The CDR3 is 14 amino acids. V lost 3 bases, J lost 8 bases, and 5 bases stayed unmatched. CDR3 nucleotide sequence: TGTGCCAGCAGTTTGGGACAGGGGGCGCAGAAGCAGTACTTC. Protein: CASSLGQGAQKQYF.

V usage is TRBV7-9 and J usage is TRBJ2-5, with TRBD2 identical over 12 bases. The CDR3 has 16 residues. Germline CDR1 is SEHNR and CDR2 is FQNEAQ (reference sequence). J lost 5 bases, V lost 4 bases, and 8 bases had no gene match. The chain's CDR3 is CASSSRLAGVQETQYF. In DNA form, the CDR3 reads TGTGCCAGCAGCTCTCGACTAGCGGGAGTTCAGGAGACCCAGTACTTC.